This is a list of T cell receptor beta chains from one sample in a study of blood T cell repertoires in COVID-19. The table came from immunoSEQ multiplex PCR; TCRdb's copy has only in-frame clones and leaves some out. The data show 110,000 or so clones, roughly 84% seen once. Specimen: peripheral blood. Receptor source: a woman in her thirties or forties with acute or convalescent COVID-19. Both conserved end residues are part of each CDR3. A D gene is named only where the DNA matches it firmly. Not every row has a clone size; where given, it reads once, few, many or a size class.

TRBV7-9	TRBJ1-2	-	-	CASSLVGDSEGYTF	TGTGCCAGCAGCTTAGTCGGGGATAGTGAAGGCTACACCTTC
TRBV5-1	TRBJ2-1	TRBD1	few	CASSRTGPYNEQFF	TGCGCCAGCAGCCGGACAGGTCCGTATAATGAGCAGTTCTTC
TRBV28	TRBJ1-1	-	-	CASRQPGSLTTF	TGTGCCAGCCGACAGCCGGGCTCGTTGACGACCTTT
TRBV2	TRBJ2-5	TRBD1	-	CASRQGSQETQYF	TGTGCCAGCAGACAGGGGTCCCAAGAGACCCAGTACTTC
TRBV2	TRBJ1-1	TRBD1	-	CASIRQGFSEAFF	TGTGCCAGCATCAGACAGGGGTTCTCTGAAGCTTTCTTT
TRBV9	TRBJ2-3	-	-	CASSVGRAFNTDTQYF	TGTGCCAGCAGCGTAGGTAGAGCGTTTAACACAGATACGCAGTATTTT
TRBV19	TRBJ1-2	-	-	CASSLLPRGGYGYTF	TGTGCCAGTAGTCTCCTCCCCCGGGGGGGCTATGGCTACACCTTC
TRBV5-1	TRBJ1-3	TRBD1	once	CASSLNQGQSSGNTIYF	TGCGCCAGCAGCTTAAACCAGGGACAGTCCTCTGGAAACACCATATATTTT
TRBV3-1/TRBV3-2	TRBJ1-2	TRBD1	-	CASSQSTGGFGYTF	TGTGCCAGCAGCCAAAGTACAGGGGGCTTTGGCTACACCTTC
TRBV19	TRBJ1-4	TRBD1	-	CASSIVGRGSEKLFF	TGTGCCAGTAGTATAGTCGGCAGGGGGAGTGAAAAACTGTTTTTT
TRBV12-5	TRBJ2-1	TRBD2	-	CASGLVVLAGYNEQFF	TGTGCTAGTGGTTTGGTAGTACTAGCGGGTTACAATGAGCAGTTCTTC
TRBV21-1	TRBJ2-2	-	-	CASSKDRGAGELFF	TGTGCCAGCAGCAAAGACAGGGGGGCCGGGGAGCTGTTTTTT
TRBV27	TRBJ1-5	-	-	CASSIGGYSNQPQHF	TGTGCCAGCAGCATCGGGGGATATAGCAATCAGCCCCAGCATTTT
TRBV11-2	TRBJ1-1	-	-	CASSFGGPTIGVF	TGTGCCAGCAGCTTCGGGGGGCCAACTATTGGGGTCTTT
TRBV6-5	TRBJ2-2	TRBD1	-	CASTPGDRNTGELFF	TGTGCCAGCACCCCCGGGGACAGGAACACCGGGGAGCTGTTTTTT
TRBV10-3	TRBJ2-1	-	few	CAIRIGGTEYNEQFF	TGTGCCATCAGGATTGGGGGGACGGAATACAATGAGCAGTTCTTC
TRBV3-1/TRBV3-2	TRBJ2-3	-	once	CASSPGGSLSTDTQYF	TGTGCCAGCAGCCCCGGAGGGTCCCTTAGCACAGATACGCAGTATTTT
TRBV7-2	TRBJ1-1	TRBD1	-	CASSLGQWATEAFF	TGTGCCAGCAGCCTGGGACAGTGGGCCACTGAAGCTTTCTTT
TRBV10-3	TRBJ1-2	TRBD1	-	CAISDPRQGRGYGYTF	TGTGCCATCAGTGACCCAAGACAGGGGCGAGGCTATGGCTACACCTTC
TRBV6-2/TRBV6-3	TRBJ1-2	-	few	CASSDSYGYTF	TGTGCCAGCAGTGACAGCTATGGCTACACCTTC
TRBV25-1	TRBJ1-4	-	once	CASALVGVNEKLFF	TGTGCCAGCGCACTCGTCGGTGTTAATGAAAAACTGTTTTTT
TRBV18	TRBJ1-2	-	-	CASSPSRDYGYTF	TGTGCCAGCTCACCATCGAGGGACTATGGCTACACCTTC
TRBV6-1	TRBJ2-7	-	-	CASSDREESYEQYF	TGTGCCAGCAGTGACAGGGAGGAATCCTACGAGCAGTACTTC
TRBV18	TRBJ2-3	TRBD2	few	CASSPQISGGASDTQYF	TGTGCCAGCTCACCTCAGATCAGCGGGGGGGCGTCAGATACGCAGTATTTT
TRBV11-3	TRBJ1-5	-	-	CASSLGYYNQPQHF	TGTGCCAGCAGCTTAGGTTATTACAATCAGCCCCAGCATTTT
TRBV14	TRBJ1-6	-	-	CASRGLGSPLHF	TGTGCCAGCAGGGGCCTTGGTTCACCCCTCCACTTT
TRBV6-5	TRBJ2-7	TRBD1	-	CASSMKQGAYEQYF	TGTGCCAGCAGCATGAAACAGGGGGCCTACGAGCAGTACTTC
TRBV12-5	TRBJ2-7	TRBD2	-	CASAMGLAFHEQYF	TGTGCTAGTGCGATGGGACTAGCGTTCCACGAGCAGTACTTC
TRBV6-5	TRBJ1-5	-	-	CASSLGQNSNQPQHF	TGTGCCAGCAGCCTCGGACAGAATAGCAATCAGCCCCAGCATTTT
TRBV2	TRBJ1-1	-	-	CASSDPDRTEAFF	TGTGCCAGCAGTGACCCAGACAGGACTGAAGCTTTCTTT
TRBV5-1	TRBJ2-5	TRBD1	-	CASSSGTGSPETQYF	TGCGCCAGCAGCTCCGGGACAGGGTCCCCAGAGACCCAGTACTTC
TRBV19	TRBJ2-6	-	-	CASSKRARNSGANVLTF	TGTGCCAGTAGTAAGCGTGCACGGAACTCTGGGGCCAACGTCCTGACTTTC
TRBV11-2	TRBJ2-3	-	-	CASSLGQTGTDTQYF	TGTGCCAGCAGCTTAGGACAGACGGGCACAGATACGCAGTATTTT
TRBV7-9	TRBJ2-3	-	-	CASSLVQPGGTDTQYF	TGTGCCAGCAGCTTAGTCCAGCCAGGGGGCACAGATACGCAGTATTTT
TRBV7-2	TRBJ1-5	-	-	CASSLGQPLNQPQHF	TGTGCCAGCAGCTTAGGACAGCCTCTCAATCAGCCCCAGCATTTT
TRBV9	TRBJ2-7	-	-	CASSVVVSSEQYF	TGTGCCAGCAGCGTAGTTGTTTCCAGCGAGCAGTACTTC
TRBV6-5	TRBJ1-1	-	-	CASSYSRRGGSEAFF	TGTGCCAGCAGTTACTCCCGGCGGGGAGGAAGTGAAGCTTTCTTT
TRBV9	TRBJ2-7	-	-	CASGKGAYEQYF	TGTGCCAGCGGCAAGGGGGCCTACGAGCAGTACTTC
TRBV9	TRBJ1-1	-	-	CASSPRVVATEAFF	TGTGCCAGCAGCCCCAGGGTCGTAGCCACTGAAGCTTTCTTT
TRBV7-9	TRBJ1-5	-	-	CASTLGANQPQHF	TGTGCCAGCACCTTGGGGGCCAATCAGCCCCAGCATTTT
TRBV6-5	TRBJ1-2	-	-	CASSPGTLYGYTF	TGTGCCAGCAGTCCCGGGACACTCTATGGCTACACCTTC
TRBV6-5	TRBJ2-1	-	-	CASSRDRSKEQFF	TGTGCCAGCAGCCGAGACAGGTCAAAAGAGCAGTTCTTC
TRBV14	TRBJ2-3	-	-	CASSQSGTRPDTQYF	TGTGCCAGCAGCCAATCCGGGACTCGACCAGATACGCAGTATTTT
TRBV27	TRBJ1-2	-	once	CASSDRTYGYTF	TGTGCCAGCAGTGACAGGACCTATGGCTACACCTTC
TRBV10-3	TRBJ1-6	-	-	CAIRDRERSPLHF	TGTGCCATCAGGGACAGAGAGCGCTCACCCCTCCACTTT
TRBV15	TRBJ1-1	TRBD1	-	CATSRASGQSTEAFF	TGTGCCACCAGCAGAGCCTCGGGACAGAGCACTGAAGCTTTCTTT
TRBV21-1	TRBJ1-3	-	-	CASSREQGPGNTIYF	TGTGCCAGCAGCAGAGAACAGGGCCCTGGAAACACCATATATTTT
TRBV10-3	TRBJ2-3	TRBD2	-	CAISAGLAGADTQYF	TGTGCCATCAGCGCAGGACTAGCGGGGGCGGATACGCAGTATTTT
TRBV7-2	TRBJ2-1	TRBD1	-	CASSLRGQSYNEQFF	TGTGCCAGCAGCTTAAGGGGACAGAGCTACAATGAGCAGTTCTTC
TRBV2	TRBJ1-2	-	-	CASSVTGTWDGYTF	TGTGCCAGCAGTGTAACAGGGACCTGGGATGGCTACACCTTC